These T cell receptor beta chains were read from a single sample in a study of cytomegalovirus exposure and HLA in healthy donors. Clones were read by immunoSEQ multiplex PCR, and TCRdb kept only the in-frame ones, dropping some. This table holds some 120,000 clones, approximately 80% found once. Sequenced material: PBMCs. These receptors originate from a man between 35 and 55 years old in good health and CMV-seronegative. Each CDR3 is given with its conserved first and last residue. D genes are given only for firm matches. Some rows mark clone size as missing; the rest say once, few, many or name a class of expanded clone.

d_call	clone_size	cdr3_length	v_call	j_call	cdr3_aa	cdr3_nt
-	few	14	TRBV18	TRBJ1-2	CASSPTATNYGYTF	TGTGCCAGCTCACCGACTGCTACTAACTATGGCTACACCTTC
TRBD2	once	13	TRBV30	TRBJ2-5	CAWSWGGGETQYF	TGTGCCTGGAGTTGGGGGGGAGGAGAGACCCAGTACTTC
TRBD1	-	15	TRBV11-1	TRBJ1-1	CASSPQDRVNTEAFF	TGTGCCAGCAGCCCCCAGGACAGGGTGAACACTGAAGCTTTCTTT
TRBD2	-	17	TRBV7-9	TRBJ2-7	CASSPWTSGGTSYEQYF	TGTGCCAGCAGCCCGTGGACTAGCGGGGGGACATCCTACGAGCAGTACTTC
-	-	14	TRBV10-3	TRBJ1-2	CATESHSPNYGYTF	TGTGCCACGGAGTCTCATTCTCCTAACTATGGCTACACCTTC
TRBD2	-	16	TRBV28	TRBJ2-5	CASSLYPGRGGETQYF	TGTGCCAGCAGTTTATATCCAGGGAGGGGAGGAGAGACCCAGTACTTC
TRBD1	-	15	TRBV2	TRBJ1-4	CASRERTGGDEKLFF	TGTGCCAGCAGGGAACGGACAGGGGGGGATGAAAAACTGTTTTTT
-	-	13	TRBV9	TRBJ1-1	CASSVGDRTGAFF	TGTGCCAGCAGCGTAGGAGACCGAACGGGAGCTTTCTTT
-	-	14	TRBV5-4	TRBJ1-2	CASSLYNRVNGYTF	TGTGCCAGCAGCTTGTATAACAGGGTAAATGGCTACACCTTC
TRBD1	once	15	TRBV18	TRBJ2-1	CASSPGQGAYNEQFF	TGTGCCAGCTCACCGGGACAGGGGGCCTACAATGAGCAGTTCTTC
-	few	15	TRBV5-1	TRBJ1-5	CASSPDAGSNQPQHF	TGCGCCAGCAGCCCCGACGCAGGTAGCAATCAGCCCCAGCATTTT
-	-	13	TRBV5-1	TRBJ2-5	CASSLIFPETQYF	TGCGCCAGCAGCTTGATCTTTCCGGAGACCCAGTACTTC
-	-	14	TRBV5-4	TRBJ2-6	CASRPVAGANVLTF	TGTGCCAGCAGGCCGGTGGCTGGGGCCAACGTCCTGACTTTC
TRBD1	-	13	TRBV29-1	TRBJ1-2	CSVGDRVDYGYTF	TGCAGCGTTGGGGACAGGGTTGACTATGGCTACACCTTC
-	-	11	TRBV4-2	TRBJ1-1	CASSQDRGAFF	TGTGCCAGCAGCCAAGATAGGGGAGCTTTCTTT
TRBD1	-	15	TRBV5-6	TRBJ1-2	CASSEVTGANYGYTF	TGTGCCAGCAGCGAGGTGACAGGGGCGAACTATGGCTACACCTTC
-	few	15	TRBV5-6	TRBJ1-6	CASSSWGTGNSPLHF	TGTGCCAGCAGCTCATGGGGGACTGGGAATTCACCCCTCCACTTT
TRBD1	-	17	TRBV19	TRBJ1-2	CASSISGTGIMDYGYTF	TGTGCCAGTAGTATCTCCGGGACAGGGATTATGGACTATGGCTACACCTTC
TRBD1	-	18	TRBV4-3	TRBJ1-1	CASSQALMPYGQGTEAFF	TGCGCCAGCAGCCAAGCTCTTATGCCCTATGGACAGGGCACTGAAGCTTTCTTT
-	-	17	TRBV19	TRBJ1-5	CASSIGKAPGENQPQHF	TGTGCCAGTAGTATAGGAAAAGCGCCAGGGGAAAATCAGCCCCAGCATTTT
-	-	16	TRBV4-2	TRBJ1-1	CASSPVGLPQNTEAFF	TGTGCCAGCAGCCCCGTTGGGCTACCACAGAACACTGAAGCTTTCTTT
-	few	13	TRBV28	TRBJ2-7	CASTSVRIYEQYF	TGTGCCAGCACCAGTGTGCGGATCTACGAGCAGTACTTC
TRBD1	-	16	TRBV7-6	TRBJ2-1	CASSWTGQGLYNEQFF	TGTGCCAGCAGCTGGACGGGACAGGGACTATACAATGAGCAGTTCTTC
TRBD1	-	15	TRBV28	TRBJ1-5	CASSFRDRGFQPQHF	TGTGCCAGCAGTTTCCGGGACAGGGGTTTTCAGCCCCAGCATTTT
-	-	13	TRBV5-1	TRBJ1-4	CATRGATNEKLFF	TGCGCCACCCGAGGTGCAACTAATGAAAAACTGTTTTTT
TRBD1	-	15	TRBV5-4	TRBJ2-3	CASSHRQGLTDTQYF	TGTGCCAGCAGCCACCGACAGGGGCTCACAGATACGCAGTATTTT
TRBD2	-	15	TRBV7-3	TRBJ2-7	CASSIGTSGTYEQYF	TGTGCCAGCAGCATTGGGACTAGCGGGACCTACGAGCAGTACTTC
TRBD1	-	13	TRBV4-1	TRBJ1-2	CASSQATGFGYTF	TGCGCCAGCAGCCAAGCGACAGGGTTCGGCTACACCTTC
TRBD1	once	15	TRBV11-2	TRBJ2-7	CASSFGTEGSYEQYF	TGTGCCAGCAGCTTCGGGACAGAGGGTTCTTACGAGCAGTACTTC
TRBD1	once	15	TRBV18	TRBJ2-7	CASSGQGALSYEQYF	TGTGCCAGCTCCGGACAGGGGGCCCTATCCTACGAGCAGTACTTC
-	-	18	TRBV11-2	TRBJ1-1	CASSRDTRQVRSGTEAFF	TGTGCCAGCAGCCGAGATACCCGACAGGTCCGGTCTGGCACTGAAGCTTTCTTT
-	-	13	TRBV9	TRBJ2-2	CASSVVIAGELFF	TGTGCCAGCAGCGTAGTTATCGCCGGGGAGCTGTTTTTT